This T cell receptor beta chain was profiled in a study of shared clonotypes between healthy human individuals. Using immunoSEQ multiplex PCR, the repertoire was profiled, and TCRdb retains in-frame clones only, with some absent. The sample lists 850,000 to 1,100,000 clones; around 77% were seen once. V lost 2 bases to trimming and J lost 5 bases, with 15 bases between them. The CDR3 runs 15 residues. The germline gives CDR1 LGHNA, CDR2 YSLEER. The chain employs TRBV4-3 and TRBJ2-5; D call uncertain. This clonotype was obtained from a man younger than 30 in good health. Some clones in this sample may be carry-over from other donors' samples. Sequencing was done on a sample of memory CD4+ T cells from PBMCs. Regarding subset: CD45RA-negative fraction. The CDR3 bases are TGCGCCAGCAGCCAATCCTGGGCAGTCGTGGAGACCCAGTACTTC. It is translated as CASSQSWAVVETQYF.